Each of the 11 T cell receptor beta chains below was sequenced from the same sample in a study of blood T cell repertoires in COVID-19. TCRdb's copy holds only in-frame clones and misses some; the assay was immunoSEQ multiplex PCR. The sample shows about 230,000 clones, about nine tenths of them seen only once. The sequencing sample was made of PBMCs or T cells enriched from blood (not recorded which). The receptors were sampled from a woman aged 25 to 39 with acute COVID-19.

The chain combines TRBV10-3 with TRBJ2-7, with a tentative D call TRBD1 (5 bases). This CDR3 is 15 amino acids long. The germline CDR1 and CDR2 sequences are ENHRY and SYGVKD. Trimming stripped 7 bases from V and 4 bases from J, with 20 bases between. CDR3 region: CAITDSFKKPYEQYF. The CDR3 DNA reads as TGTGCCATCACCGACAGTTTTAAAAAACCTTACGAGCAGTACTTC.

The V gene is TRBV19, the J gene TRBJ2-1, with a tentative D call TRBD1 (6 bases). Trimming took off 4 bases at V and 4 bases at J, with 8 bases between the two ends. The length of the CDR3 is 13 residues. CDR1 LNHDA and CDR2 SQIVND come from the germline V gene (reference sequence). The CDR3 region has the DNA TGTGCCAGTAGTACCGGACAGTACAATGAGCAGTTCTTC. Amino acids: CASSTGQYNEQFF.

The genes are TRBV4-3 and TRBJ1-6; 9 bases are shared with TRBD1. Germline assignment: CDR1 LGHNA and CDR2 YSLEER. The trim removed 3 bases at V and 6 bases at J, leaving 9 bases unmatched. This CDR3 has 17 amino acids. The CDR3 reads CASSHGTGQGINSPLHF. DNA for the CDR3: TGCGCCAGCAGCCACGGAACCGGACAGGGGATTAATTCACCCCTCCACTTT.

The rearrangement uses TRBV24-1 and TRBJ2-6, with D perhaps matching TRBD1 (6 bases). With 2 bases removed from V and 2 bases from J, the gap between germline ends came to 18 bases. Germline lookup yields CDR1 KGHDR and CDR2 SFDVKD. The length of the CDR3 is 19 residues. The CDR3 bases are TGTGCCACCAGTGATTCCCTTCCCACAGGGAGCGCTGGGGCCAACGTCCTGACTTTC. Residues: CATSDSLPTGSAGANVLTF.

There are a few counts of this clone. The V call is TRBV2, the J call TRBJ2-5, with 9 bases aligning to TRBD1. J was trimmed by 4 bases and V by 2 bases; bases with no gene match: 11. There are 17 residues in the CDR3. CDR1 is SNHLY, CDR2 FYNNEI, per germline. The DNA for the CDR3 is TGTGCCAGCAGTGAAAAGGTCCCGGGACAGGGCATAGAGACCCAGTACTTC. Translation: CASSEKVPGQGIETQYF.

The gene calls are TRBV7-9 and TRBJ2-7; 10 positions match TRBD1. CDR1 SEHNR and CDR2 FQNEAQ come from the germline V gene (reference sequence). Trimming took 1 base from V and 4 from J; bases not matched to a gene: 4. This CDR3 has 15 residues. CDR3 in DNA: TGTGCCAGCAGCTTAGGGGGACAGGGGAGGTACGAGCAGTACTTC. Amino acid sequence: CASSLGGQGRYEQYF.

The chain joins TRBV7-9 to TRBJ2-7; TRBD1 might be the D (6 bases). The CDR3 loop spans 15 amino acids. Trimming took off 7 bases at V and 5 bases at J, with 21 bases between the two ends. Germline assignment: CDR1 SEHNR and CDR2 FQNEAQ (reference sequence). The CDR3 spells CASTRAESGAHEQYF. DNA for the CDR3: TGTGCCAGCACTAGGGCGGAATCAGGGGCCCACGAGCAGTACTTC.

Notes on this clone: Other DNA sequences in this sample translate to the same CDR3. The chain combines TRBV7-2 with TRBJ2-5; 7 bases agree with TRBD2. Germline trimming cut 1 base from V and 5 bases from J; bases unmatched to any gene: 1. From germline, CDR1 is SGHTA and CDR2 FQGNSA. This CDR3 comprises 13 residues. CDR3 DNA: TGTGCCAGCAGCTTAGTCGGGGGGGAGACCCAGTACTTC. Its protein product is CASSLVGGETQYF.

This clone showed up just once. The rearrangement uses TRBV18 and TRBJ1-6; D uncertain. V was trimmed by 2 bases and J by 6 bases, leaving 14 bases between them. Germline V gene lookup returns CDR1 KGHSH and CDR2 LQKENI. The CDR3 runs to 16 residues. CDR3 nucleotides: TGTGCCAGCTCACCAGAGCAATTAGGGAGTAATTCACCCCTCCACTTT. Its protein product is CASSPEQLGSNSPLHF.

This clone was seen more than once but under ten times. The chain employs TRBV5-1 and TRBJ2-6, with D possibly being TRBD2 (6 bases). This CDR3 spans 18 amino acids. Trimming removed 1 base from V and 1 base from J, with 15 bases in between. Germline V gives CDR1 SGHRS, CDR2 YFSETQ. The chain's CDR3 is CASSLNGGAGSGANVLTF. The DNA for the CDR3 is TGCGCCAGCAGCTTGAATGGTGGGGCGGGATCTGGGGCCAACGTCCTGACTTTC.

The CDR3 nucleotides read TGTGCCAGCAGTACCGGACAGGGTTCAGATACGCAGTATTTT. Its protein is CASSTGQGSDTQYF. This rearrangement joins TRBV27 to TRBJ2-3, with 8 positions matching TRBD1. With V trimmed by 5 bases and J by 4 bases, 5 bases remained unmatched. Germline V gene data show CDR1 as MNHEY and CDR2 as SMNVEV (reference sequence). The CDR3 is made up of 14 amino acids.